These 9 T cell receptor beta chains were all obtained from the same sample, sequenced in a study of T cell responses to AZD1222 COVID-19 vaccine (dated by TCRdb to about 2021). To prepare the library, the immunoSEQ multiplex PCR assay was applied. The source is immuneACCESS, and TCRdb retained only in-frame sequences with V and J called. Part of the clones is not carried over; for the studies checked, unresolved V genes explain less than half of this, and the remainder is unexplained. The sample table shows under 70,000 clones, and around 92% are seen once. The ten biggest clones cover about 15% of the sample. The intended sense of this specimen's time point label: about 28 days (+/-7) after the second vaccine dose. This specimen consisted of peripheral blood, obtained 28 days after the second AZD1222 dose. Source of these receptors: an adult who received the AZD1222 COVID-19 vaccine.

V gene TRBV27 combines with J gene TRBJ2-1; a possible D gene is TRBD2 (5 bases). This CDR3 contains 15 residues. V lost 6 bases and J lost 0, with 12 bases in between. Germline-derived CDR1 and CDR2 are MNHEY and SMNVEV (reference sequence). The CDR3 sequence: CASSNQRRSYNEQFF. For the CDR3, the DNA is TGTGCCAGCAGCAACCAGCGGCGCTCCTACAATGAGCAGTTCTTC.

The J gene is TRBJ2-3, the V gene TRBV4-1, with 9 positions matching TRBD1. The ends lost 8 bases at V and 4 bases at J; junction bases unmatched: 4. Germline values: CDR1 MGHRA, CDR2 YSYEKL. The length of the CDR3 is 13 residues. The CDR3 is CASATGGPDTQYF. CDR3 in DNA: TGCGCCAGCGCGACAGGGGGGCCAGATACGCAGTATTTT.

CDR3 sequence (DNA): TGCGCCAGCAGCCTAGATGAAGGCCGGGGGGAAAAACTGTTTTTT. This sequence encodes CASSLDEGRGEKLFF. The chain employs TRBV5-1 and TRBJ1-4; perhaps TRBD1 as D (5 bases). The germline CDR1 and CDR2 sequences are SGHRS and YFSETQ. The CDR3 contains 15 residues. V lost 4 bases to trimming and J lost 8 bases, with 18 bases between them.

The V and J genes are TRBV11-2 and TRBJ2-2, with a weak D call TRBD2 (5 bases). The CDR3 loop spans 14 amino acids. V was shortened by 1 base and J by 6 bases, with 9 bases between the two germline ends. The germline CDR1 and CDR2 sequences are SGHAT and FQNNGV. The chain's CDR3 is CASSLVLASGELFF. CDR3 bases: TGTGCCAGCAGCTTAGTCCTAGCCTCCGGGGAGCTGTTTTTT.

This clone showed up just once. This sequence joins TRBV19 and TRBJ2-7; TRBD1 agrees at 8 bases. V dropped 5 bases and J dropped 1; count of bases not matched to a gene: 4. The CDR3 runs to 14 residues. Germline loops: CDR1 LNHDA, CDR2 SQIVND (reference sequence). The chain's CDR3 is CASSRDRSSYEQYF. The DNA for the CDR3 is TGTGCCAGTAGTCGGGACAGGTCGTCCTACGAGCAGTACTTC.

This rearrangement joins TRBV5-6 to TRBJ1-5; D gene ambiguous. CDR1 is SGHDT, CDR2 YYEEEE, per germline. V was cut by 4 bases and J by 0 bases, with 11 bases left in between. This CDR3 contains 15 residues. CDR3 amino acids: CASSSRLYSNQPQHF. DNA for the CDR3: TGTGCCAGCAGCAGTAGGTTGTATAGCAATCAGCCCCAGCATTTT.

This chain uses TRBV9 with TRBJ2-2, with unresolved D. CDR1 is SGDLS, CDR2 YYNGEE, per germline. V was trimmed by 0 bases and J by 5 bases, leaving 11 bases between them. This CDR3 contains 15 residues. The CDR3, as DNA: TGTGCCAGCAGCGTAGCTACAACTCCTACCGGGGAGCTGTTTTTT. Translated: CASSVATTPTGELFF.

There are a few counts of this clone. This sequence joins TRBV14 and TRBJ1-5; D not resolved. The CDR3 is made up of 13 amino acids. The germline V gene has CDR1 SGHDN and CDR2 FVKESK. V dropped 0 bases and J dropped 5 bases, with 5 bases sitting between them. CDR3 coding DNA: TGTGCCAGCAGCCAAGATCTAGATCAGCCCCAGCATTTT. Protein sequence: CASSQDLDQPQHF.

The chain joins TRBV5-5 to TRBJ2-3, with TRBD2 identical over 9 bases. J was trimmed by 4 bases and V by 1 base; bases with no gene match: 4. Looked up from germline, CDR1 is SGHKS and CDR2 is YYEKEE (reference sequence). The CDR3 sequence is 15 residues long. CDR3 amino acids: CASSLLAGSPDTQYF. In DNA, the CDR3 is TGTGCCAGCAGCTTGCTAGCGGGATCCCCAGATACGCAGTATTTT.